The T cell receptor beta chain described here comes from a study of T-cell reconstitution after alpha-beta-depleted transplantation in children listed by TCRdb under 2016. At the level of the whole study: Using TCR repertoire profiling, the study quantitatively followed how T-cell immune reconstitution unfolded in children after TCRalphabeta/CD19-depleted allogeneic hematopoietic cell transplantation. Results the study describes overall, beyond this receptor: The frequencies of hyperexpanded clones fell over the following months, and after one year, T-cell counts and TCRbeta diversity were mostly attributed to newly produced T cells. In some patients, the high TCRbeta diversity seen at day 60 was put down to recipient T cells and intrathymic progenitors that had survived conditioning. About two months after transplant, the apparently early recovery of alphabetaT-cell counts reportedly depended on just several hundred clones that had expanded rapidly and came from non-depleted graft cells.

The sample's treatment or condition, from its label and the paper: allogeneic hematopoietic cell transplantation with graft depleted of TCRalphabeta T cells and CD19 B cells. The transplant recipients were children given TCRalphabeta/CD19-depleted allogeneic hematopoietic cell grafts. This clonotype has ten or more counts. Its antigen is unknown. Base quality data are lacking; no much larger clone is found one base away. Trimming costs V 5 bases and J 2 bases, and their ends lie 12 bases apart. From the cysteine up to the phenylalanine, the CDR3 has a length of 15 residues. Kept here is only the CDR3 DNA, which spans 45 bases and is read in frame from base 1. CDR1 SGHTA and CDR2 FQGNSA were looked up in the germline V gene. Libraries came from PCR. These reads were obtained on an Illumina HiSeq 2500. To normalize quantification of the TCRbeta repertoire, the TCR libraries were built with molecular barcoding that relied on unique molecular identifiers. TCRdb's own reprocessing of the public reads used fastp at Q25 and MiXCR and kept productive beta chains. Under each unique CDR3 protein, matching rows form one entry showing the most common genes and DNA. This sample gives around 490,000 distinct CDR3 sequences in total; approximately 10% of them show up just once. The ten largest account for 14% of the sample.

The rearranged chain carries TRBV7-2 and TRBJ1-4, with the D gene too uncertain to name. This sequence was found in a female patient aged 2 to 10 who had a stem cell transplant for aplastic anemia, so the T cells may come from the graft donor. The material was PBMCs, mostly from graft donor cells, obtained 180 days after TCRalphabeta/CD19-depleted stem cell transplant. The CDR3 amino acid sequence is: CASSPRPGTNEKLFF. At the DNA level, the sequence is TGTGCCAGCAGCCCTCGACCGGGGACTAATGAAAAACTGTTTTTT.